These 10 T cell receptor beta chains came from one sample sequenced in a study of PD-1 blockade in mismatch repair-deficient tumors. TCRdb's table, derived via immunoSEQ multiplex PCR, lists solely in-frame clones and lacks some. There are more than 15,000 clones in the sample; roughly 80% occur only once, and less than 20% lies in the top ten. The specimen was PBMCs, collected before pembrolizumab treatment. The receptors come from an adult with mismatch repair-deficient cancer.

V is TRBV6-1 and J is TRBJ1-5; no reliable D call. V lost 2 bases, J lost 3 bases, and 14 bases lay in between. This CDR3 contains 16 residues. From germline, CDR1 is MNHNS and CDR2 SASEGT. The CDR3 loop reads CASSERAFFPNQPQHF. In DNA, the CDR3 is TGTGCCAGCAGTGAAAGGGCCTTCTTCCCCAATCAGCCCCAGCATTTT.

The chain uses TRBV5-6 and TRBJ1-5; TRBD1 might be the D (5 bases). The germline CDR1 and CDR2 sequences are SGHDT and YYEEEE. This CDR3 has 14 residues. Trimming took off 0 bases at V and 6 bases at J, with 10 bases between the two ends. CDR3 loop: CASSLGQRSQPQHF. The CDR3 bases are TGTGCCAGCAGCTTGGGACAGCGATCTCAGCCCCAGCATTTT.

This chain joins TRBV28 and TRBJ2-3; TRBD1 matches 8 bases. V gave up 3 bases and J gave up 2 bases; unmatched junction bases: 10. Germline V gives CDR1 MDHEN, CDR2 SYDVKM. The CDR3 has 17 residues. The CDR3 DNA is TGTGCCAGCAGTTTCTCGCCGTCGGACAGGGACACAGATACGCAGTATTTT. Translated: CASSFSPSDRDTDTQYF.

The rearrangement uses TRBV5-1 and TRBJ2-1, with a weak D call TRBD2 (6 bases). CDR1 SGHRS and CDR2 YFSETQ come from the germline V gene. The CDR3 has 16 amino acids. V gave up 4 bases and J gave up 1 base, with 15 bases separating them. In DNA, the CDR3 is TGCGCCAGCAGCCTGGGGGAGGTCCTATCCTACAATGAGCAGTTCTTC. Its protein product is CASSLGEVLSYNEQFF.

The rearrangement joins TRBV4-3 to TRBJ2-5; D unresolved. Germline values: CDR1 LGHNA, CDR2 YSLEER. V lost 1 base and J 0 bases, leaving 6 bases between the germline ends. This CDR3 is built from 14 residues. The CDR3 is CASSQGYYQETQYF. The CDR3 DNA reads TGCGCCAGCAGCCAAGGGTATTACCAAGAGACCCAGTACTTC.

V usage is TRBV19 and J usage is TRBJ1-5; 7 nucleotides match TRBD1. V lost 4 bases, J lost 4 bases, and 7 bases stayed unmatched. The CDR3 has 15 residues. CDR1 and CDR2 (germline): LNHDA, SQIVND (reference sequence). The CDR3 loop reads CASSKRQGNNQPQHF. CDR3 bases: TGTGCCAGTAGTAAACGACAGGGTAATAATCAGCCCCAGCATTTT.

The chain carries TRBV29-1 and TRBJ2-1; perhaps TRBD1 as D (5 bases). The CDR3 consists of 11 residues. Looked up from germline, CDR1 is SQVTM and CDR2 is ANQGSEA. The CDR3 coding sequence is TGCAGAAGAAGGGGCTGGGATGAGCAGTTCTTC. It is translated as CRRRGWDEQFF.

The chain recombines TRBV30 with TRBJ2-5, with 8 bases lining up with TRBD2. The CDR3 runs 15 residues. With V trimmed by 1 base and J by 5 bases, 9 bases remained unmatched. Germline V gives CDR1 GTSNPN, CDR2 SVGIG (reference sequence). The CDR3 DNA reads TGTGCCTGGAGTGCCCGACTAGCGATACTGGAGACCCAGTACTTC. Amino acids: CAWSARLAILETQYF.

The chain joins TRBV6-1 to TRBJ2-1; the D is unclear. This CDR3 has 12 amino acids. Per germline, CDR1 MNHNS and CDR2 SASEGT. The germline V and J ends were trimmed by 5 bases and 15 bases, with 17 bases remaining between them. The chain's CDR3 is CASSPRTFSRFF. The CDR3 nucleotides read TGTGCCAGCAGTCCTCGGACCTTCAGTCGGTTCTTC.

This clone was counted between two and nine times. The chain couples TRBV5-4 to TRBJ2-7, with D possibly TRBD1 on 6 matching bases. Trimming stripped 4 bases from V and 0 bases from J, with 8 bases between. The germline V gene encodes CDR1 SGHNT and CDR2 YYREEE (reference sequence). This CDR3 comprises 13 residues. CDR3 sequence: CASSGDISYEQYF. The DNA for the CDR3 is TGTGCCAGCAGCGGGGACATCTCCTACGAGCAGTACTTC.